This T cell receptor beta chain appears in the sequencing data of a study of T cell responses to AZD1222 COVID-19 vaccine. Clones were read by immunoSEQ multiplex PCR, and TCRdb kept only the in-frame ones, dropping some. The data contain 110,000 or so clones, roughly 86% of them singletons. Trimming cost V 2 bases and J 4 bases; bases outside gene matches: 4. Per the germline V gene, CDR1 is SEHNR and CDR2 is FQNEAQ (reference sequence). The CDR3 covers 15 residues. On this clone: Its target is not known.

Timing groups of about 4 and about 12 weeks for second doses were pooled. Study-level findings and limits: At baseline, seropositivity was found in only six or seven AZD1222 recipients. Regions left unmutated in variants are reportedly the target of nearly half of spike-specific TCRs.

V gene TRBV7-9 combines with J gene TRBJ2-7; 11 bases are shared with TRBD1. This TCR was sampled from an adult who received the AZD1222 COVID-19 vaccine. The sample consisted of peripheral blood, taken 28 days after the second AZD1222 dose. CDR3: CASSLLGQGGYEQYF. The CDR3 coding sequence is TGTGCCAGCAGCTTATTGGGACAGGGGGGGTACGAGCAGTACTTC.